The table lists the clone carrying this T cell receptor beta chain with a few counts. Its specificity is unknown. The data are from a study of cytomegalovirus exposure and HLA in healthy donors. General study results and limits: After further analysis at a later stage, 16,951 TCR beta sequences were associated with HLA alleles at 0.05 false discovery rate.

Both 60 Vbeta primers and 13 Jbeta primers went into the PCR. Sequencing was performed with immunoSEQ multiplex PCR; in TCRdb, only in-frame clones are kept and a portion is missing. There are roughly 100,000 clones in the sample; 60% to 80% occur only once, and 7.7% lies in the top ten. Specimen: PBMCs. This TCR was recovered from a female donor in good health and CMV-seronegative.

The CDR3 DNA sequence: TGTGCCAGCAGCTTAGGGGGGGCGCATCTCGAGCAGTACTTC. Translated, it gives CASSLGGAHLEQYF. The rearrangement joins TRBV7-3 to TRBJ2-7; D is perhaps TRBD2 (7 bases). The CDR3 runs to 14 residues. V lost 2 bases to trimming and J lost 6 bases, with 14 bases between them. Germline V gives CDR1 SGHTA, CDR2 FQGTGA.